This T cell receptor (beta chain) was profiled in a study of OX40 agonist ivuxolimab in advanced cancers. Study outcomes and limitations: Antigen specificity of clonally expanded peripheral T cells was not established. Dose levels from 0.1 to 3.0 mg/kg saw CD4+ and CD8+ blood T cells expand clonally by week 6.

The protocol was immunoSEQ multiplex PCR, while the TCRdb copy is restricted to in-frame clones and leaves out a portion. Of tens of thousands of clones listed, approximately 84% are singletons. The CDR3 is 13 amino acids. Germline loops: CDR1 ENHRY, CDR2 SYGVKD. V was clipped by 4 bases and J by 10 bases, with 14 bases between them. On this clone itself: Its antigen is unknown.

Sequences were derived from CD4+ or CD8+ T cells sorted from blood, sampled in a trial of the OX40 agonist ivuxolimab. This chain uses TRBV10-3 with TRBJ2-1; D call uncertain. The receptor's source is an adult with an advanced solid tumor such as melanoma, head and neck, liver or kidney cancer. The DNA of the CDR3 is TGTGCCATCAGTGGGGTTACAGTCGGGGAGCAGTTCTTC. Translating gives CAISGVTVGEQFF.